This TCR beta chain was found in a study of neurological immune-mediated disorders. Study-level points and caveats: With the multiple sclerosis repertoire cluster, none of the clinical or MRI features showed an association.

This CDR3 has 10 amino acids. Germline V CDR1 and CDR2: DFQATT, SNEGSKA (reference sequence). This clonotype appeared many times. Its target is unknown. Synthesis of cDNA was carried out by template-switch 5'RACE. The reaction used 10-nucleotide random UMIs. In TCRdb, the 5' RACE reads were re-called with MiXCR into one record per CDR3 protein. The table includes 45,000 to 65,000 distinct CDR3 sequences, about 4% detected once. The chain carries TRBV20-1 and TRBJ1-1; D not resolved. This TCR was sampled from a man over 45 with multiple sclerosis. Sequencing was performed on PBMCs. The CDR3 reads CRTENTEAFF. The CDR3 nucleotides are TGCAGGACTGAGAACACTGAAGCTTTCTTT.